The clone carrying this TCR beta chain was counted only a few times. Its target is unknown. This entry comes from a study of OX40 agonist ivuxolimab in advanced cancers. Study conclusions and caveats: The specificity for antigen of the expanded peripheral T cells was not determined.

Germline values: CDR1 MDHEN, CDR2 SYDVKM. The CDR3 length is 13 residues. Unmatched junction bases numbered 10, after V lost 10 bases and J lost 8 bases. Libraries were prepared by immunoSEQ multiplex PCR; TCRdb keeps only in-frame clonotypes and omits some of them. The sample lists about 58,000 clones, roughly four fifths occurring once. Peripheral blood came from all dose cohorts at three timepoints. The material was CD4+ or CD8+ T cells sorted from blood, obtained in a trial of the OX40 agonist ivuxolimab. The V gene is TRBV28, the J gene TRBJ1-5; 8 bases map to TRBD1. This TCR was recovered from an adult with an advanced solid tumor such as melanoma, head and neck, liver or kidney cancer. The CDR3 bases are TGTGCCACCCAAGGACAGGGCGGGAAGCCCCAGCATTTT. Translated: CATQGQGGKPQHF. Complete variable domain (other parts from reference TRBV28 and TRBJ1-5): DVKVTQSSRYLVKRTGEKVFLECVQDMDHENMFWYRQDPGLGLRLIYFSYDVKMKEKGDIPEGYSVSREKKERFSLILESASTNQTSMYLCATQGQGGKPQHFGDGTRLSIL.